What follows is one TCR beta chain and its context. Its antigen remains unknown. The length of the CDR3 is 14 residues. From germline, CDR1 is SGHNT and CDR2 YYREEE (reference sequence). With 3 bases removed from V and 3 bases from J, the gap between germline ends came to 7 bases. These data originate in a study of lymphopenia after photon versus proton radiotherapy. Points from the study as a whole: Post-nadir diversity loss with photons came from oligoclonal expansion, particularly CD8+ Temra cells. Relative stability marked proton patients; photon patients lost diversity and naive cells. Authors raise, but do not show, better survival with proton therapy. In patients who died, overall survival fell as post-nadir TCR diversity dropped more.

The repertoire was sequenced with immunoSEQ multiplex PCR; TCRdb's copy has only in-frame clones and lacks some. The sample carries more than 30,000 clones, over 75% recorded once. Specimen: peripheral blood, collected from a patient treated with photon-based radiotherapy. This clonotype was sampled from a man aged 45-65 years with gastric cancer. The chain couples TRBV5-4 to TRBJ2-6; D might be TRBD2 (5 bases). CDR3 residues: CASSSGDGANVLTF. CDR3 DNA: TGTGCCAGCAGCTCCGGGGATGGGGCCAACGTCCTGACTTTC.